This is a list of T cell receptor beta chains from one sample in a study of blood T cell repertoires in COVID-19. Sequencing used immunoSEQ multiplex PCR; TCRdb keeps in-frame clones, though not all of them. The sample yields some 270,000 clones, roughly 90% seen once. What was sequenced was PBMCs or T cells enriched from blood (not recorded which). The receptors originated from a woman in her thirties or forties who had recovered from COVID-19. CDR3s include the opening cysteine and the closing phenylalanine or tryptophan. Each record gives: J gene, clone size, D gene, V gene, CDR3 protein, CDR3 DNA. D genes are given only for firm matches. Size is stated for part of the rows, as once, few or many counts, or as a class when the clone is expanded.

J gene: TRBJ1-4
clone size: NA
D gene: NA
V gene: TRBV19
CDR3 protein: CASSTGGLVEEKLFF
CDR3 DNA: TGTGCCAGTAGTACTGGAGGCCTCGTCGAGGAAAAACTGTTTTTT

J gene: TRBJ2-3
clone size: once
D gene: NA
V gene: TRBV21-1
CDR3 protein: CASSKDRVRGTDTQYF
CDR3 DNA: TGTGCCAGCAGCAAAGACAGGGTGAGGGGGACAGATACGCAGTATTTT

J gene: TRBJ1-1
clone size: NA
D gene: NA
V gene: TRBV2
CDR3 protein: CASTRWRTEAFF
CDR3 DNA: TGTGCCAGCACCCGGTGGAGAACTGAAGCTTTCTTT

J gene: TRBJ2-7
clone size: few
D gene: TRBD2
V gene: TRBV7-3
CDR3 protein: CASSLRLAGRLYEQYF
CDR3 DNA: TGTGCCAGCAGCTTACGACTAGCGGGCCGACTCTACGAGCAGTACTTC

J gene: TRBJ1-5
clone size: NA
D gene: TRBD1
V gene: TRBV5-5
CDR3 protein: CASSLGLWDSQYSNQPQHF
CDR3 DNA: TGTGCCAGCAGCTTGGGTCTGTGGGACAGCCAATATAGCAATCAGCCCCAGCATTTT

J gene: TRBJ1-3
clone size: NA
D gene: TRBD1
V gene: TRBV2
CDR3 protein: CASRNQGASGNTIYF
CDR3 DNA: TGTGCCAGCCGTAATCAGGGGGCATCTGGAAACACCATATATTTT

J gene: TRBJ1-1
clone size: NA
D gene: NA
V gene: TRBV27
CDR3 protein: CASSSKTGNTEAFF
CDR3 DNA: TGTGCCAGCAGTTCTAAGACGGGGAACACTGAAGCTTTCTTT

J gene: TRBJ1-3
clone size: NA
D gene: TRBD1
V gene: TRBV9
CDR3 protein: CASSTSTGAGNTIYF
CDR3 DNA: TGTGCCAGCAGCACCTCCACAGGGGCCGGAAACACCATATATTTT

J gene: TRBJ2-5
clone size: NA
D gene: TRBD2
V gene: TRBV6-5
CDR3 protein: CASSRGGTQYF
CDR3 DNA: TGTGCCAGCAGCCGCGGGGGGACCCAGTACTTC

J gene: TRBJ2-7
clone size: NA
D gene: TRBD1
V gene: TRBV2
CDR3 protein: CASSAGQGSYEQYF
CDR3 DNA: TGTGCCAGCAGTGCGGGACAGGGGTCCTACGAGCAGTACTTC

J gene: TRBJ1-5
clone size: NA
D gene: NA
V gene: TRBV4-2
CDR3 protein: CASSHSGGNQPQHF
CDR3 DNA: TGTGCCAGCAGCCATTCAGGGGGCAATCAGCCCCAGCATTTT

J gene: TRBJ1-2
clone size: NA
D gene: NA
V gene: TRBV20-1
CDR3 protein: CSPDTVGYTF
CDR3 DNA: TGCAGTCCAGACACTGTCGGCTACACCTTC

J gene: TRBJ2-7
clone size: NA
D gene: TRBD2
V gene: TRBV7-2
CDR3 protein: CASSLIGGRTSYEQYF
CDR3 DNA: TGTGCCAGCAGCTTAATAGGCGGGAGAACCTCCTACGAGCAGTACTTC

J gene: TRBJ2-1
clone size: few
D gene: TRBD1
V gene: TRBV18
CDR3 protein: CASSPGQGRGEQFF
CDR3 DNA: TGTGCCAGCTCACCAGGACAGGGTCGAGGTGAGCAGTTCTTC

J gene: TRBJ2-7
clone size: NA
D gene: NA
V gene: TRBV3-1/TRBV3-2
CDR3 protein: CASSQGYSSYEQYF
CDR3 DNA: TGTGCCAGCAGCCAAGGCTATTCCTCCTACGAGCAGTACTTC

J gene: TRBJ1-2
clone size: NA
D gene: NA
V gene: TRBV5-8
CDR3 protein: CASSLAGNYGYTF
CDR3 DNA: TGTGCCAGCAGCTTGGCCGGGAACTATGGCTACACCTTC

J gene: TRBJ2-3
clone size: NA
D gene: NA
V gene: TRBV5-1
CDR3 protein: CASSPSAGRTDTQYF
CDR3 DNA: TGCGCCAGCAGCCCATCGGCGGGGCGGACAGATACGCAGTATTTT

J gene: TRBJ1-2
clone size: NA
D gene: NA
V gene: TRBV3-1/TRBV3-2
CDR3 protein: CASSQGLYGYTF
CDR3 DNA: TGTGCCAGCAGCCAAGGCCTATATGGCTACACCTTC

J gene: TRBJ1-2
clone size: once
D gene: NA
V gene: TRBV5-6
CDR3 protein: CASSLAGVGGYTF
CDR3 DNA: TGTGCCAGCAGCTTGGCGGGGGTCGGCGGCTACACCTTC

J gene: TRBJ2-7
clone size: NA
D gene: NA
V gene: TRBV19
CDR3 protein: CASGEGAPYEQYF
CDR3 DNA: TGTGCCTCAGGCGAGGGCGCTCCCTACGAGCAGTACTTC

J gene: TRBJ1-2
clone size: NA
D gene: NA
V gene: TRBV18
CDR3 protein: CASSPNRDANYGYTF
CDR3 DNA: TGTGCCAGCTCACCGAACAGGGACGCTAACTATGGCTACACCTTC

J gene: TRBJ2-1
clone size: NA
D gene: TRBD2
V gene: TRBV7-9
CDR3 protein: CASTLSGTINNEQFF
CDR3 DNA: TGTGCCAGCACCTTAAGCGGGACCATAAACAATGAGCAGTTCTTC

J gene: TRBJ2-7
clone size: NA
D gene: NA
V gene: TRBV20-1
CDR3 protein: CSASRGPPHYEQYF
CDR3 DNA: TGCAGTGCTAGTAGGGGTCCACCCCACTACGAGCAGTACTTC

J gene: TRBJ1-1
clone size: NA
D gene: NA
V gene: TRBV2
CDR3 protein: CASRIYTEAFF
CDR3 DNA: TGTGCCAGCAGAATCTATACTGAAGCTTTCTTT

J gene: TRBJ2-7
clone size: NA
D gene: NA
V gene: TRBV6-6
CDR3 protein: CASSSIEEQYF
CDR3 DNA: TGTGCCAGCAGTTCGATCGAGGAGCAGTACTTC

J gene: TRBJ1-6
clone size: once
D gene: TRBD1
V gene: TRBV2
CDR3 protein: CASAGQASPLHF
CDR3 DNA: TGTGCCAGCGCGGGACAGGCTTCACCCCTCCACTTT

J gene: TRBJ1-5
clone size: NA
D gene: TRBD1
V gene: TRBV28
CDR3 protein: CASNLLQGGGNQPQHF
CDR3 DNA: TGTGCCAGCAACCTTTTACAGGGGGGGGGCAATCAGCCCCAGCATTTT

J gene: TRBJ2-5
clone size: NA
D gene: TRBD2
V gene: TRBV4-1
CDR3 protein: CASSQFSGRSRETQYF
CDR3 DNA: TGCGCCAGCAGCCAATTCTCCGGGAGGTCCCGCGAGACCCAGTACTTC

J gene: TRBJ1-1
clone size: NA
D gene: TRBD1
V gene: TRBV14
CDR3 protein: CASSQSRGRFAFF
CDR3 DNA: TGTGCCAGCAGCCAAAGCAGGGGGCGCTTCGCTTTCTTT

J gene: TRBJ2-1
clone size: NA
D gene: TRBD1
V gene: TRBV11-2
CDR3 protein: CASSLTGQGGPYNEQFF
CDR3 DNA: TGTGCCAGCAGCTTAACCGGACAGGGCGGTCCCTACAATGAGCAGTTCTTC

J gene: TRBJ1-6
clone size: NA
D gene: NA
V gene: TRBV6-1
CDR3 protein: CASSESELHNSPLHF
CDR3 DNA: TGTGCCAGCAGTGAATCCGAACTTCATAATTCACCCCTCCACTTT

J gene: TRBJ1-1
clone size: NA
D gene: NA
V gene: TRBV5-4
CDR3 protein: CASSPPEFGMNTEAFF
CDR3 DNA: TGTGCCAGCAGCCCGCCGGAGTTCGGGATGAACACTGAAGCTTTCTTT

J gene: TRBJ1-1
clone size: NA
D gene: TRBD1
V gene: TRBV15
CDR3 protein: CATRQGTGIPRAFF
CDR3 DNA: TGTGCCACCAGGCAGGGGACAGGTATTCCCAGGGCTTTCTTT

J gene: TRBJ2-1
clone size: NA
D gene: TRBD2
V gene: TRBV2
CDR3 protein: CASSVLTGGYNEQFF
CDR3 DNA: TGTGCCAGCAGTGTCTTGACGGGAGGCTACAATGAGCAGTTCTTC

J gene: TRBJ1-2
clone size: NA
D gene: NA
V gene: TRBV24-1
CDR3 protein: CATSKQGQGAYTF
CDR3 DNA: TGTGCCACCAGTAAGCAGGGGCAGGGAGCCTACACCTTC

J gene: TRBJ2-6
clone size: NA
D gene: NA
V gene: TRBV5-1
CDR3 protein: CASSSGPSGANVLTF
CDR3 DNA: TGCGCCAGCAGCTCAGGTCCTTCTGGGGCCAACGTCCTGACTTTC

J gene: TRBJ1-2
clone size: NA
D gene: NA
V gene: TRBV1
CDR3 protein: CTSSQVIPYGYTF
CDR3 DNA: TGCACCAGCAGCCAAGTTATTCCCTATGGCTACACCTTC

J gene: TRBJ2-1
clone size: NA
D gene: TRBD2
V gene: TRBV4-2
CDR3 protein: CASSQDPHFGRETYNEQFF
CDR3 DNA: TGTGCCAGCAGCCAAGACCCCCACTTTGGGCGGGAGACCTACAATGAGCAGTTCTTC

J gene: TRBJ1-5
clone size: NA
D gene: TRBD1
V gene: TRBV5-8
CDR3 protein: CASSLLTGPSNQPQHF
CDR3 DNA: TGTGCCAGCAGCTTACTGACAGGGCCCAGCAATCAGCCCCAGCATTTT

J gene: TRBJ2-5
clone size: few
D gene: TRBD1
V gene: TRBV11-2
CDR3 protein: CASSLGDRGYKETQYF
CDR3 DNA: TGTGCCAGCAGCTTAGGAGACAGGGGTTACAAAGAGACCCAGTACTTC

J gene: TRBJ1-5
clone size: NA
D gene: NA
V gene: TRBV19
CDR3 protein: CASGRTENQPQHF
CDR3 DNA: TGTGCCAGTGGTAGGACAGAGAATCAGCCCCAGCATTTT

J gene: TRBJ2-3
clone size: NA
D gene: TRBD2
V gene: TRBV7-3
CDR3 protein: CASSSRLAGTDTQYF
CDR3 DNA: TGTGCCAGCAGCTCCCGACTAGCGGGAACAGATACGCAGTATTTT

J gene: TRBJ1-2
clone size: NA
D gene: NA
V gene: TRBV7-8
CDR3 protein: CASSSNRTVRNYGYTF
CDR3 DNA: TGTGCCAGCAGCTCGAACCGGACAGTTCGTAACTATGGCTACACCTTC

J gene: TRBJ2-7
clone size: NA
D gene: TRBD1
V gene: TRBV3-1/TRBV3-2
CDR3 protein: CASSHWDSSYEQYF
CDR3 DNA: TGTGCCAGCAGTCACTGGGACAGCTCCTACGAGCAGTACTTC

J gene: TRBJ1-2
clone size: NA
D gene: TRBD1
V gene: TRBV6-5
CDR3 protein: CASSPRGQVYGYTF
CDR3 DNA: TGTGCCAGCAGTCCCAGGGGGCAAGTCTATGGCTACACCTTC

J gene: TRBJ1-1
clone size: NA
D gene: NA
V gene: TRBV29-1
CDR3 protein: CSVGAGALNTEAFF
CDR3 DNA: TGCAGCGTTGGTGCAGGGGCTTTGAACACTGAAGCTTTCTTT

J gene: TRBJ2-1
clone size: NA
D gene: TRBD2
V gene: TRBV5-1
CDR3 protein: CASSWTSGSGYEQFF
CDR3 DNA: TGCGCCAGCAGCTGGACTAGCGGGAGTGGCTATGAGCAGTTCTTC

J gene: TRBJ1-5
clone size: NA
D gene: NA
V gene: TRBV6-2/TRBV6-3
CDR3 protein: CASSYNRQHQNQPQHF
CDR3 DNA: TGTGCCAGCAGTTACAATCGACAACACCAAAATCAGCCCCAGCATTTT

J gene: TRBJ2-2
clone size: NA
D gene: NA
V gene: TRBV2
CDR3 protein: CASTIKPTGDTGELFF
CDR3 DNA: TGTGCCAGCACTATCAAGCCGACAGGTGACACCGGGGAGCTGTTTTTT

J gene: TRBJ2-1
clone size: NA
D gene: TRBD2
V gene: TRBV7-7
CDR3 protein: CASSPTSGESYNEQFF
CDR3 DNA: TGTGCTAGCAGCCCGACTAGCGGGGAATCCTACAATGAGCAGTTCTTC

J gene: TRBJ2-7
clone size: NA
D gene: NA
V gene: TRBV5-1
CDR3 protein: CASSREYEQYF
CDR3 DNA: TGCGCCAGCAGCCGGGAGTACGAGCAGTACTTC

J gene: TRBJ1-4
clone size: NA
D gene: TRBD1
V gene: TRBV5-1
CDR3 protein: CASGQGTNEKLFF
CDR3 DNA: TGCGCCAGCGGACAGGGAACTAATGAAAAACTGTTTTTT